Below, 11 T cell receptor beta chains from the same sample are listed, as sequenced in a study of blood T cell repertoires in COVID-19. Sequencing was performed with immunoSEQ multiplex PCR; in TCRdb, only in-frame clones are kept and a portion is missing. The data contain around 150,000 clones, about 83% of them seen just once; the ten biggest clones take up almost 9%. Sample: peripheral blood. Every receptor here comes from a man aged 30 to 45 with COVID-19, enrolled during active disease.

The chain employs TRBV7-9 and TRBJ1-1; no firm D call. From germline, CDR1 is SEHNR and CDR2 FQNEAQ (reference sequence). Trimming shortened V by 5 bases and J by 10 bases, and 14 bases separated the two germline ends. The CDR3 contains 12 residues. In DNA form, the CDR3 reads TGTGCCAGCAGCCTGACCGCGGGCGGAGCTTTCTTT. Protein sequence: CASSLTAGGAFF.

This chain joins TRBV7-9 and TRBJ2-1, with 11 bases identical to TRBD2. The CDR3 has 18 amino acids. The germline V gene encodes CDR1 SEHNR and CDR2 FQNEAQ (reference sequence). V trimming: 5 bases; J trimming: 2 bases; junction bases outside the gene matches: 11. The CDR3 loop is CASSEYIVAGGPYNEQFF. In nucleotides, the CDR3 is TGTGCCAGCAGCGAATATATAGTAGCGGGAGGGCCCTACAATGAGCAGTTCTTC. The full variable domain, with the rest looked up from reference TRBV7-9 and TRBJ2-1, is DTGVSQNPRHKITKRGQNVTFRCDPISEHNRLYWYRQTLGQGPEFLTYFQNEAQLEKSRLLSDRFSAERPKGSFSTLEIQRTEQGDSAMYLCASSEYIVAGGPYNEQFFGPGTRLTVL.

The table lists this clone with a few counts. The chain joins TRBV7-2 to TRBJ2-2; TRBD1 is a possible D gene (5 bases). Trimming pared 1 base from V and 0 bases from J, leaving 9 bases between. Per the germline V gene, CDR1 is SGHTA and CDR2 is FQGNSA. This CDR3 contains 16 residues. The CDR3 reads CASSLGQFANTGELFF. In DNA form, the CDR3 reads TGTGCCAGCAGCTTAGGACAGTTTGCGAACACCGGGGAGCTGTTTTTT.

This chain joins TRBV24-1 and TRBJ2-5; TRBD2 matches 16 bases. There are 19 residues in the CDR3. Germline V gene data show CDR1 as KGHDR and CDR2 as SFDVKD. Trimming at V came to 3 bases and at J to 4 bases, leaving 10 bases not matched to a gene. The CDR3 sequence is CATSDPGTSGRAGGETQYF. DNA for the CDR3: TGTGCCACCAGTGATCCCGGGACTAGCGGGAGGGCGGGGGGAGAGACCCAGTACTTC.

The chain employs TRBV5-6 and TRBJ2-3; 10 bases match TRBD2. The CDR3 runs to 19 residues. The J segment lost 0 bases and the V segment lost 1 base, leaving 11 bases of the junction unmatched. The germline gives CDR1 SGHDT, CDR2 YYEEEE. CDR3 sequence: CASSLRRSGTSVSTDTQYF. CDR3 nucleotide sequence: TGTGCCAGCAGCTTGCGTAGATCCGGGACTAGCGTGAGCACAGATACGCAGTATTTT. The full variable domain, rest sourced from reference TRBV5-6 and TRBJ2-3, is DAGVTQSPTHLIKTRGQQVTLRCSPKSGHDTVSWYQQALGQGPQFIFQYYEEEERQRGNFPDRFSGHQFPNYSSELNVNALLLGDSALYLCASSLRRSGTSVSTDTQYFGPGTRLTVL.

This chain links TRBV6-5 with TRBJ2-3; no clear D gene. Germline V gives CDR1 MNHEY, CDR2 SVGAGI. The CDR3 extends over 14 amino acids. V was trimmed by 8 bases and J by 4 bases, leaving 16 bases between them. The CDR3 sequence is CASRRLSKPDTQYF. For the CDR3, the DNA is TGTGCCAGCCGGAGACTTTCCAAGCCAGATACGCAGTATTTT.

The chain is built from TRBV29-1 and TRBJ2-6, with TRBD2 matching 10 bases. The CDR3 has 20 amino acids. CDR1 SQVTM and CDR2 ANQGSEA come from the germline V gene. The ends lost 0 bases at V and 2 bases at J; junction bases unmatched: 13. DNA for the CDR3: TGCAGCGTTGAAGATAGAGGCAGGGCCCTAGCGGGAGCTGGGGCCAACGTCCTGACTTTC. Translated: CSVEDRGRALAGAGANVLTF.

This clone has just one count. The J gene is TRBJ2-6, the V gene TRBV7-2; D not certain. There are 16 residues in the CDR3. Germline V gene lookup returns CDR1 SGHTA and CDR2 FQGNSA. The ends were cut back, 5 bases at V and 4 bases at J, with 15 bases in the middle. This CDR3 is CASSLNLAVGANVLTF. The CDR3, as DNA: TGTGCCAGCAGCCTTAACCTGGCCGTGGGGGCCAACGTCCTGACTTTC.

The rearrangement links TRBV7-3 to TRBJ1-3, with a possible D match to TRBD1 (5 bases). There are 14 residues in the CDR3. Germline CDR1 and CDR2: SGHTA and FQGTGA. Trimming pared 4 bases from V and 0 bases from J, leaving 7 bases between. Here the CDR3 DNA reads TGTGCCAGCAGCTCTACAGGCTCTGGAAACACCATATATTTT. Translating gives CASSSTGSGNTIYF.

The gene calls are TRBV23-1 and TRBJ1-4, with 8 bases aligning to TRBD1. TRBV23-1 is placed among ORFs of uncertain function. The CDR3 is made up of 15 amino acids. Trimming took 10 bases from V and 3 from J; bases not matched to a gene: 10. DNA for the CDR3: TGCGCCAAGAGATCAGGGGGCTTGGCTAATGAAAAACTGTTTTTT. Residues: CAKRSGGLANEKLFF.

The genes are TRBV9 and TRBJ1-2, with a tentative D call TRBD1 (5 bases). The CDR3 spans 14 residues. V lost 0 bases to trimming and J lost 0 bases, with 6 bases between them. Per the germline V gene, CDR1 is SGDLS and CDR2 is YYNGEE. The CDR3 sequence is CASSVVGANYGYTF. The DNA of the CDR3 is TGTGCCAGCAGCGTAGTAGGGGCTAACTATGGCTACACCTTC.